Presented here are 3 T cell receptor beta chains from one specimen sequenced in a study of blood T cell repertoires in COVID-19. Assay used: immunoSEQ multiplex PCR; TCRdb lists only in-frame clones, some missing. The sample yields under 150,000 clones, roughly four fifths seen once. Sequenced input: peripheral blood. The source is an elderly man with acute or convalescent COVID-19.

CDR3 nucleotides: TGCGCCAGCAGCTTGGTGCAGGGTACCACCGGGGAGCTGTTTTTT. Translation: CASSLVQGTTGELFF. The chain is built from TRBV5-1 and TRBJ2-2, with D maybe TRBD1 (5 bases). Germline V lookup: CDR1 SGHRS, CDR2 YFSETQ. CDR3 length: 15 residues. Trimming took off 0 bases at V and 4 bases at J, with 10 bases between the two ends.

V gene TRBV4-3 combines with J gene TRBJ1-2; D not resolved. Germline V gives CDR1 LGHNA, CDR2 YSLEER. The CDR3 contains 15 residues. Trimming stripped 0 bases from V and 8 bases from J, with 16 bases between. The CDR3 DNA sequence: TGCGCCAGCAGCCAAGATCCTGACCTTCTAGAGGGCTACACCTTC. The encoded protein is CASSQDPDLLEGYTF.

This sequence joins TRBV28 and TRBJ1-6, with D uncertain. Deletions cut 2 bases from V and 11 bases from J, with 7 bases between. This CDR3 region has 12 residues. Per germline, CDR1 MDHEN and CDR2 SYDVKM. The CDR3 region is CASSLKTPPLHF. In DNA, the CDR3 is TGTGCCAGCAGTTTAAAGACTCCACCCCTCCACTTT.